This T cell receptor beta chain was observed in a study of shared clonotypes between healthy human individuals. This CDR3 comprises 14 residues. Sequencing was performed with immunoSEQ multiplex PCR; in TCRdb, only in-frame clones are kept and a portion is missing. The table lists some 490,000 clones, approximately 78% of them singletons. Donors comprised healthy HIV-negative adults lacking recent acute infections or vaccinations. The chain links TRBV12-1 to TRBJ2-5; the table gives TRBD2 as D, unverified against the DNA. TRBV12-1 is reported as a pseudogene. Sample: PBMCs. The receptor comes from a woman in her thirties or forties in good health. Some clones in this sample may be carry-over from other donors' samples. CDR3: CASSRGGIKETQYF. Here the CDR3 DNA reads TGTGCCAGCAGCCGGGGGGGAATCAAAGAGACCCAGTACTTC.